Listed below are T cell receptor beta chains from one sample, sequenced in a study of blood T cell repertoires in COVID-19. The protocol was immunoSEQ multiplex PCR, while the TCRdb copy is restricted to in-frame clones and leaves out a portion. The table lists roughly 66,000 clones, around 82% of them singletons. Input material: peripheral blood. These receptors all stem from a man aged 60-69 years with acute or convalescent COVID-19. Both conserved end residues are part of each CDR3. The D gene is left open where the match is weak.

v_gene,d_gene,j_gene,CDR3aa
TRBV19,-,TRBJ1-4,CASKPSWGATNEKLFF
TRBV6-5,-,TRBJ1-1,CASSSLAGTEAFF
TRBV5-1,TRBD2,TRBJ2-5,CASSFNSGGRQETQYF
TRBV7-2,-,TRBJ1-1,CASRPTGDHTEAFF
TRBV11-2,-,TRBJ1-5,CASSSHPGNQPQHF
TRBV7-2,-,TRBJ2-1,CASSLDRKDKQFF
TRBV30,TRBD1,TRBJ1-3,CAWRQGQFTSGNTIYF
TRBV5-1,TRBD1,TRBJ1-6,CASSLSGDSSPLHF
TRBV7-8,TRBD2,TRBJ2-2,CASSLAWRGSNTGELFF
TRBV15,TRBD1,TRBJ2-1,CATSRDQPGQGVRYNEQFF
TRBV7-9,-,TRBJ1-4,CASSSRQVEYEKLFF
TRBV18,TRBD1,TRBJ1-1,CASSQSGQGITEAFF
TRBV14,-,TRBJ1-2,CASSQSPGHRGGYTF
TRBV4-1,-,TRBJ2-5,CASSQDPGAETQYF
TRBV9,TRBD2,TRBJ2-1,CASSPSKRGGDYNEQFF
TRBV5-4,-,TRBJ1-1,CASSFQGLNTEAFF
TRBV2,-,TRBJ1-1,CASSPGQFGTEAFF
TRBV30,TRBD1,TRBJ2-2,CAWSYRKPGQFTGELFF
TRBV5-1,-,TRBJ2-1,CASSLAQSYNEQFF
TRBV11-2,TRBD1,TRBJ2-3,CASSLRGPSTDTQYF
TRBV18,-,TRBJ1-5,CASSWGGRQPQHF
TRBV11-2,TRBD2,TRBJ2-1,CASSPPRGSAGGHEQFF
TRBV11-3,TRBD2,TRBJ2-1,CASSQTSVVQNEQFF
TRBV11-2,TRBD2,TRBJ2-1,CASSLGGASYNEQFF
TRBV7-6,TRBD2,TRBJ2-5,CASSSTSGGSQETQYF
TRBV30,-,TRBJ2-1,CAWSIGGNNEQFF
TRBV19,-,TRBJ2-5,CASSTGERTNQETQYF
TRBV5-1,-,TRBJ1-4,CASSLGVVADPHEKLFF
TRBV27,TRBD1,TRBJ1-5,CASSPDRGPSHF